This is a list of T cell receptor beta chains from one sample in a study of blood T cells in healthy people across ages. Each CDR3 protein is one row after TCRdb ran MiXCR on the 5' RACE reads. The sample lists hundreds of thousands of distinct CDR3 sequences; roughly 32% were seen once. Sequences were obtained from blood. These receptors all stem from a woman older than 75 in good health. CDR3s include the opening cysteine and the closing phenylalanine or tryptophan. The D gene is left open where the match is weak. Only some rows state a clone size, as once, few, many or a class for expanded clones.

CDR3 DNA	CDR3 protein	D gene	clone size	CDR3 length	V gene	J gene
TGTGCCAGCAGCTCCGGTAGTAGTCAAGAGACCCAGTACTTC	CASSSGSSQETQYF	-	-	14	TRBV5-4	TRBJ2-5
TGTGCCAGCAGTTTATCGAAGAACAATGAGCAGTTCTTC	CASSLSKNNEQFF	-	many	13	TRBV27	TRBJ2-1
TGTGCCAGCAGTTTTGGGTTTCAGTACGAGCAGTACTTC	CASSFGFQYEQYF	-	-	13	TRBV27	TRBJ2-7
TGCAGTGCTAGTGATTCAGTTTATGGCTACACCTTC	CSASDSVYGYTF	-	-	12	TRBV20-1	TRBJ1-2
TGCGCCAGCAGCCCGGGCCAAAATCGGCCCCAGCATTTT	CASSPGQNRPQHF	-	-	13	TRBV5-1	TRBJ1-5
TGTGCCAGCAGTTACCGGACAGGGTTCGCCACAGATACGCAGTATTTT	CASSYRTGFATDTQYF	TRBD1	many	16	TRBV6-6	TRBJ2-3
TGTGCCAGCAGCCAAGATCAGGAGTACACTGAAGCTTTCTTT	CASSQDQEYTEAFF	-	-	14	TRBV14	TRBJ1-1
TGTGCCAGCAGTGCCAACAGGGTAGTCGAGCAGTACTTC	CASSANRVVEQYF	-	many	13	TRBV27	TRBJ2-7
TGTGCCAGCAGCGTAGCCGGGCTAGCGGGGGGCCCACTCACCGGGGAGCTGTTTTTT	CASSVAGLAGGPLTGELFF	TRBD2	-	19	TRBV9	TRBJ2-2
TGTGCCAGCAGCTTTAATCAAGAGACCCAGTACTTC	CASSFNQETQYF	-	many	12	TRBV5-6	TRBJ2-5
TGCAGTGCTAGCAGGTGGGAAGGGATCTACAATGAGCAGTTCTTC	CSASRWEGIYNEQFF	-	many	15	TRBV20-1	TRBJ2-1
TGCAGTGCAGAGACTAGCGGGGAGGAGACCCAGTACTTC	CSAETSGEETQYF	TRBD2	many	13	TRBV20-1	TRBJ2-5
TGTGCCAGCAGCCCAGGGAATCAGCCCCAGCATTTT	CASSPGNQPQHF	-	-	12	TRBV3-1	TRBJ1-5
TGTGCCAGCAGCTTCCCCCGGGGCGAGCAGTACTTC	CASSFPRGEQYF	-	many	12	TRBV7-9	TRBJ2-7
TGTGCCAGCAGCACCTCCGGGGGGTCGGAGTACTTC	CASSTSGGSEYF	TRBD2	many	12	TRBV7-9	TRBJ2-7
TGTGCCAGCAGCCCTATAGCGGGGGCCCTAGAGTCCCAGTACTTC	CASSPIAGALESQYF	TRBD2	-	15	TRBV7-3	TRBJ2-5
TGTGCCAGCAGCTCAGAAGGGGGGCGGGAGCAGTACTTC	CASSSEGGREQYF	-	-	13	TRBV7-2	TRBJ2-5
TGCAGTGCTAGAGTCCCCAGGGGTCTTTCTAGCACAGATACGCAGTATTTT	CSARVPRGLSSTDTQYF	-	-	17	TRBV20-1	TRBJ2-3
TGCAGCGTCTCCGGGACCCTACGGACAGATACGCAGTATTTT	CSVSGTLRTDTQYF	-	-	14	TRBV29-1	TRBJ2-3
TGCAGTGTTGGACAGGGGCGCTACGAGCAGTACTTC	CSVGQGRYEQYF	TRBD1	-	12	TRBV20-1	TRBJ2-7
TGTGCCAGCAAAAGATTGACGAACGTCGGCAATCAGCCCCAGCATTTT	CASKRLTNVGNQPQHF	-	few	16	TRBV2	TRBJ1-5
TGCAGTGCTAGAGATAGTCGAGGGACAGGGGGCAACACTGAAGCTTTCTTT	CSARDSRGTGGNTEAFF	TRBD1	few	17	TRBV20-1	TRBJ1-1
TGTGCCACCAGCAGAGGGGACAGCGATACAGATACGCAGTATTTT	CATSRGDSDTDTQYF	TRBD1	-	15	TRBV15	TRBJ2-3
TGTGCCAGCAGTGGGACAGGGCGAATCCAGTACTTC	CASSGTGRIQYF	TRBD1	many	12	TRBV6-5	TRBJ2-7
TGCAGTGCGCAACAGGGATATGGCTACACCTTC	CSAQQGYGYTF	-	many	11	TRBV20-1	TRBJ1-2
TGTGCCAGCAGCCATGACAGGGGGTTTGAAAAACTGTTTTTT	CASSHDRGFEKLFF	TRBD1	-	14	TRBV7-6	TRBJ1-4
TGTGCCAACAGCCAAGTTGTTGGAGGTTACAGACCGAACACCGGGGAGCTGTTTTTT	CANSQVVGGYRPNTGELFF	-	-	19	TRBV3-1	TRBJ2-2
TGCAGTGCCTTTGACAGGGGGCCTACATTCTCTAACTATGGCTACACCTTC	CSAFDRGPTFSNYGYTF	TRBD1	few	17	TRBV20-1	TRBJ1-2
TGTGCCAGCAGATCTACTAGCGACTCGGGCAAGTATTTT	CASRSTSDSGKYF	TRBD2	-	13	TRBV6-2/TRBV6-3	TRBJ2-3
TGCAGCGTTGAAGATCCGGGCAGGGGGCGGCTAGCGGGCCAAGAGACCCAGTACTTC	CSVEDPGRGRLAGQETQYF	-	many	19	TRBV29-1	TRBJ2-5
TGTGCCAGCAACCTAATATCGGGGGGGAGCACCGGGGAGCTGTTTTTT	CASNLISGGSTGELFF	TRBD2	-	16	TRBV7-2	TRBJ2-2
TGTGCCAGCAGCTTAGGCCCGGGGGATAATTCACCCCTCCACTTT	CASSLGPGDNSPLHF	-	-	15	TRBV11-2	TRBJ1-6
TGCGCCAGCAGCTGGGGGACTGCTACGGGCACAGATACGCAGTATTTT	CASSWGTATGTDTQYF	-	-	16	TRBV5-1	TRBJ2-3
TGTGCCAGTAGGGACTCGCGGGGCCTGTACAATGAGCAGTTCTTC	CASRDSRGLYNEQFF	-	-	15	TRBV19	TRBJ2-1
TGTGCCAGCAGCGTACTAGCTCACGGCGAGCAGTACTTC	CASSVLAHGEQYF	-	many	13	TRBV9	TRBJ2-7
TGTGCCAGCGCATCGGGATTTCAAGAGACCCAGTACTTC	CASASGFQETQYF	-	many	13	TRBV9	TRBJ2-5
TGTGCCGGATCAGGGGGCCCGAATCAGCCCCAGCATTTT	CAGSGGPNQPQHF	TRBD1	-	13	TRBV30	TRBJ1-5
TGTGCCTGGAGTGTACTGCCGCGCTACGAGCAGTACTTC	CAWSVLPRYEQYF	-	many	13	TRBV30	TRBJ2-7
TGCACCAGCAGCTTCGGCGGACCACAAGAGACCCAGTACTTC	CTSSFGGPQETQYF	-	-	14	TRBV5-1	TRBJ2-5
TGTGCTAGTGGTTTGGGGCGGGGGGGCATTGAGCAGTTCTTC	CASGLGRGGIEQFF	TRBD2	many	14	TRBV12-5	TRBJ2-1
TGTGCCAGCAGTCCGTACACGGACAGCAACTATGGCTACACCTTC	CASSPYTDSNYGYTF	-	many	15	TRBV6-5	TRBJ1-2
TGTGCCAGCAGCTCCGGGGGCCCCTCGAAGGGCGAGCAGTACTTC	CASSSGGPSKGEQYF	-	many	15	TRBV7-9	TRBJ2-7
TGTGCCAGCAGGGAGTCTAGCAAAAACATTCAGTACTTC	CASRESSKNIQYF	-	medium-sized	13	TRBV6-2/TRBV6-3	TRBJ2-4
TGTGCCAGCAGCTCCCAGGGACAGGGGATTTATAGCAATCAGCCCCAGCATTTT	CASSSQGQGIYSNQPQHF	TRBD1	many	18	TRBV7-2	TRBJ1-5
TGTGCCAGCAGCCAACGGACAGTTAGTGCAACTAATGAAAAACTGTTTTTT	CASSQRTVSATNEKLFF	-	many	17	TRBV7-2	TRBJ1-4
TGTGCCAGCAGCTTGTCCGGGACAGCGAGCTCCTACAATGAGCAGTTCTTC	CASSLSGTASSYNEQFF	TRBD1	-	17	TRBV5-5	TRBJ2-1